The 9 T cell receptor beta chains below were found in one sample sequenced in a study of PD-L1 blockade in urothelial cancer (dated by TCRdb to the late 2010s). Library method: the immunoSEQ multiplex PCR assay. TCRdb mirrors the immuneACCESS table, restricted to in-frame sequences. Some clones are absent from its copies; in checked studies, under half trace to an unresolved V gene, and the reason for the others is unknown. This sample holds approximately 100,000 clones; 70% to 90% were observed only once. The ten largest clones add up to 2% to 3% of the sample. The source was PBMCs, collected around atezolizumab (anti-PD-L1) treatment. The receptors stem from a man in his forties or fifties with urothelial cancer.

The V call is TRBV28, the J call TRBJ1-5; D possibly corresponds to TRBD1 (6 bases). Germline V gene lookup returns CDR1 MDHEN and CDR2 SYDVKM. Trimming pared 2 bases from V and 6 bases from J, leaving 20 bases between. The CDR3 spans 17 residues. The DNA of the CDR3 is TGTGCCAGCAGTTTAGTTTCGGGGGGGCGCCGGGGTCAGCCCCAGCATTTT. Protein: CASSLVSGGRRGQPQHF.

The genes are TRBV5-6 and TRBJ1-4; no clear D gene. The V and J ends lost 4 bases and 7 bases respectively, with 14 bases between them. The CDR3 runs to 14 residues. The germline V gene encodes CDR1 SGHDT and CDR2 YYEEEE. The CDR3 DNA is TGTGCCAGCAGCAAGCCTCGGAGCGCTGAAAAACTGTTTTTT. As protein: CASSKPRSAEKLFF.

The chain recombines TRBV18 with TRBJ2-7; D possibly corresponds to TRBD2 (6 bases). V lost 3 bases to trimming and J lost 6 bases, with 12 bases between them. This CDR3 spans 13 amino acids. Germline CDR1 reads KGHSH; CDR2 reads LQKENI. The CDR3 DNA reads TGTGCCAGCTCACCGGCGGGATCCGCCGAGCAGTACTTC. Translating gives CASSPAGSAEQYF.

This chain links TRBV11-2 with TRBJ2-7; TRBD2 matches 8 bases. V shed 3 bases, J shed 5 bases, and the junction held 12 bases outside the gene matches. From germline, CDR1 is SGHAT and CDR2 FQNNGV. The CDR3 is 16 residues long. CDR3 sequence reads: CASSFPGGGGLDEQYF. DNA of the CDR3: TGTGCCAGCAGCTTCCCCGGGGGGGGCGGGCTGGACGAGCAGTACTTC.

The CDR3 reads CASSSTPRTGLVYNEQFF. The CDR3 DNA follows: TGTGCCAGCAGCTCCACGCCCAGGACAGGGTTGGTCTACAATGAGCAGTTCTTC. The genes are TRBV7-2 and TRBJ2-1; 8 positions match TRBD1. The trim removed 4 bases at V and 3 bases at J, leaving 14 bases unmatched. The CDR3 runs to 18 residues. In germline, CDR1 is SGHTA, CDR2 FQGNSA.

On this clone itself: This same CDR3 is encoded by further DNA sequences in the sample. The CDR3 coding sequence is TGTGCCAGCAGCGTAGATGGACAAATCTACGAGCAGTACTTC. Encoded protein: CASSVDGQIYEQYF. This rearrangement joins TRBV9 to TRBJ2-7, with D perhaps TRBD1 (5 bases). CDR3 length equals 14 residues. V lost 0 bases and J 3 bases, leaving 10 bases between the germline ends. Germline-derived CDR1 and CDR2 are SGDLS and YYNGEE. The full variable domain, rest sourced from reference TRBV9 and TRBJ2-7, is DSGVTQTPKHLITATGQRVTLRCSPRSGDLSVYWYQQSLDQGLQFLIQYYNGEERAKGNILERFSAQQFPDLHSELNLSSLELGDSALYFCASSVDGQIYEQYFGPGTRLTVT.

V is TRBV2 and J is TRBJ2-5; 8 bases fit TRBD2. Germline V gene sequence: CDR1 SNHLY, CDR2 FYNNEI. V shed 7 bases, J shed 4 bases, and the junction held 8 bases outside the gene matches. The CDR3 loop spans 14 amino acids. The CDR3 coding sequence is TGTGCCAGCAAGGGAGCGGGAGTCGGAGAGACCCAGTACTTC. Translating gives CASKGAGVGETQYF. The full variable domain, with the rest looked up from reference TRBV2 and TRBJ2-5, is EPEVTQTPSHQVTQMGQEVILRCVPISNHLYFYWYRQILGQKVEFLVSFYNNEISEKSEIFDDQFSVERPDGSNFTLKIRSTKLEDSAMYFCASKGAGVGETQYFGPGTRLLVL.

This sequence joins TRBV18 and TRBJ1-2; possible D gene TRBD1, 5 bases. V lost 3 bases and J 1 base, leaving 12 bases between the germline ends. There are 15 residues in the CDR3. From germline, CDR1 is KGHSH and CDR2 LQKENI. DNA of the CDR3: TGTGCCAGCTCACCGGTCCAGGGCGATAACTATGGCTACACCTTC. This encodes CASSPVQGDNYGYTF.

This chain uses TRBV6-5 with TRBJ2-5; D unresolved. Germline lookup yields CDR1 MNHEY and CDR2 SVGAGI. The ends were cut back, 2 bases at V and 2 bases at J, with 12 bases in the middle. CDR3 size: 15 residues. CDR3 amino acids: CASSYTPGGQETQYF. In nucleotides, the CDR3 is TGTGCCAGCAGTTACACCCCGGGTGGACAAGAGACCCAGTACTTC.